The sequence of this TCR beta chain was determined in a study of shared clonotypes between healthy human individuals. The method was immunoSEQ multiplex PCR; TCRdb's version includes in-frame clones alone and lacks a portion of them. The repertoire holds roughly 550,000 clones, with over 95% as singletons. In regard to this clone: Its antigen is still unknown.

Findings of the study overall: The study found 4.5% to 5% of naive CD4 clonotypes shared across a handful of donors. Naive subsets generally had larger estimated richness than memory subsets.

The naive CD8 fraction comprised CD45RO-negative cells positively selected for CCR7 and excluded terminally differentiated effector memory CD45RA+ cells. CDR3 length: 15 residues. Germline lookup yields CDR1 MGHDK and CDR2 SYGVNS. V dropped 1 base and J dropped 5 bases, with 11 bases sitting between them. Input material: naive CD8+ T cells sorted from blood. The source of this sequence is a woman aged 25 to 39 in good health. The rearrangement joins TRBV25-1 to TRBJ1-4; D unresolved. The DNA for the CDR3 is TGTGCCAGCAGTGAATTCGGCAGCATAAATGAAAAACTGTTTTTT. It yields the protein CASSEFGSINEKLFF.